Below are 29 T cell receptor beta chains sequenced from a single sample in a study of glioma-infiltrating T cells after dendritic cell vaccination. Sequenced by immunoSEQ multiplex PCR; TCRdb stores in-frame clones only, minus some. The sample consists of more than 60,000 clones, 80% to 85% of them appearing once. Sequences were derived from blood, sampled before dendritic cell vaccination. The receptor set was obtained from a human donor with glioblastoma.

On this clone itself: The sample has other DNA sequences that encode this CDR3 too. This sequence joins TRBV5-1 and TRBJ2-3; D ambiguous. V was clipped by 4 bases and J by 3 bases, with 6 bases between them. Germline CDR1 is SGHRS and CDR2 is YFSETQ. This CDR3 is built from 12 residues. The CDR3 DNA reads TGCGCCAGCAGCCTTCGTACAGATACGCAGTATTTT. Residues: CASSLRTDTQYF.

The J gene is TRBJ2-7, the V gene TRBV6-6; TRBD2 agrees at 8 bases. Per germline, CDR1 MNHNY and CDR2 SVGAGI (reference sequence). V shed 8 bases, J shed 9 bases, and the junction held 12 bases outside the gene matches. The length of the CDR3 is 13 residues. The chain's CDR3 is CASLKGLGLRQYF. As DNA, the CDR3 is TGTGCCAGCTTGAAGGGACTAGGCCTTCGGCAGTACTTC.

The chain is built from TRBV7-2 and TRBJ1-4; D remains ambiguous. With 4 bases removed from V and 0 bases from J, the gap between germline ends came to 9 bases. CDR1 is SGHTA and CDR2 is FQGNSA in the germline V gene. The CDR3 runs 15 residues. The CDR3 DNA sequence: TGTGCCAGCAGCTCTATAGCCTCAACTAATGAAAAACTGTTTTTT. This gives the protein CASSSIASTNEKLFF.

This clone occurred once. The J gene is TRBJ2-7, the V gene TRBV13, with D perhaps matching TRBD1 (6 bases). Trimming removed 5 bases from V and 1 base from J, with 9 bases in between. The germline V gene has CDR1 PRHDT and CDR2 FYEKMQ (reference sequence). The CDR3 totals 13 residues. The CDR3 reads CASSLGTSYEQYF. The DNA for the CDR3 is TGTGCCAGCAGCCTCGGGACATCCTACGAGCAGTACTTC.

The rearrangement joins TRBV6-1 to TRBJ2-3; D unclear. The CDR3 sequence is 14 residues long. Trimming pared 5 bases from V and 6 bases from J, leaving 15 bases between. CDR1 MNHNS and CDR2 SASEGT come from the germline V gene. CDR3 region: CASSNIPSLDTQYF. CDR3 coding DNA: TGTGCCAGCAGTAATATCCCCTCTCTTGATACGCAGTATTTT.

This chain connects TRBV10-3 to TRBJ2-3; D is uncertain. CDR1 is ENHRY, CDR2 SYGVKD, per germline. V was cut by 2 bases and J by 4 bases, with 13 bases left in between. The CDR3 runs 15 residues. CDR3 sequence (DNA): TGTGCCATCAGTGAGGTGGCTAGTAACGCAGATACGCAGTATTTT. This gives the protein CAISEVASNADTQYF.

About this clone: The junction does not match germline at one end; this may be a read error. Other nucleotide sequences in the sample specify the same CDR3. The V gene is TRBV7-2, the J gene TRBJ1-6; 7 nucleotides line up with TRBD1. The germline CDR1 and CDR2 sequences are SGHTA and FQGNSA. The CDR3 runs to 16 residues. The DNA for the CDR3 is TGTGCTAGCAGCTCCACAGGGGCGCCTTATAATTCACCCCTCCACTTT. Its translation: CASSSTGAPYNSPLHF.

V is TRBV5-1 and J is TRBJ2-5, with 12 bases matching TRBD2. V lost 0 bases and J lost 4; bases outside the gene matches: 16. CDR1 and CDR2 from the germline V gene are SGHRS and YFSETQ. The length of the CDR3 is 20 residues. CDR3 region: CASSLALSTSGGSSGETQYF. CDR3 in DNA: TGCGCCAGCAGCTTGGCCTTATCGACTAGCGGGGGAAGTTCTGGAGAGACCCAGTACTTC. Full variable domain (outside the CDR3, taken from reference TRBV5-1 and TRBJ2-5): KAGVTQTPRYLIKTRGQQVTLSCSPISGHRSVSWYQQTPGQGLQFLFEYFSETQRNKGNFPGRFSGRQFSNSRSEMNVSTLELGDSALYLCASSLALSTSGGSSGETQYFGPGTRLLVL.

This clone was seen a single time. The chain links TRBV9 to TRBJ2-5; D ambiguous. Germline CDR1 reads SGDLS; CDR2 reads YYNGEE. Trimming took off 0 bases at V and 2 bases at J, with 11 bases between the two ends. This CDR3 is 15 amino acids long. CDR3 bases: TGTGCCAGCAGCGTAGGTGCGGTACCTCAAGAGACCCAGTACTTC. It codes for CASSVGAVPQETQYF.

V usage is TRBV6-1 and J usage is TRBJ2-7, with D possibly matching TRBD2 (6 bases). The V end was cut by 6 bases, the J end by 3 bases, with 12 bases between. Germline V lookup: CDR1 MNHNS, CDR2 SASEGT. This CDR3 is built from 13 residues. The CDR3 DNA is TGTGCCAGCAGCGGGGGAACAAGCTACGAGCAGTACTTC. Its protein product is CASSGGTSYEQYF.

This clone was counted a single time. The V gene is TRBV5-1, the J gene TRBJ2-3; 10 bases align to TRBD2. Unmatched junction bases numbered 3, after V lost 0 bases and J lost 2 bases. CDR3 size: 16 residues. CDR1 and CDR2 from the germline V gene are SGHRS and YFSETQ. The CDR3 DNA is TGCGCCAGCAGCTTGGTGCTAGCGGGGGTCACAGATACGCAGTATTTT. Encoded protein: CASSLVLAGVTDTQYF.

The rearrangement joins TRBV5-4 to TRBJ1-1; weak D call: TRBD1 (6 bases). Between the trimmed V and J ends, which lost 0 bases and 5 bases, there was a span of 17 bases. The CDR3 extends over 16 amino acids. Germline CDR1 reads SGHNT; CDR2 reads YYREEE (reference sequence). The CDR3 sequence is CASSLAAAGARTEAFF. CDR3 DNA sequence: TGTGCCAGCAGCTTGGCGGCGGCGGGGGCAAGGACTGAAGCTTTCTTT. The full variable domain, in which reference TRBV5-4 and TRBJ1-1 provide the parts outside the CDR3, is ETGVTQSPTHLIKTRGQQVTLRCSSQSGHNTVSWYQQALGQGPQFIFQYYREEENGRGNFPPRFSGLQFPNYSSELNVNALELDDSALYLCASSLAAAGARTEAFFGQGTRLTVV.

The chain couples TRBV5-1 to TRBJ1-2; possible D gene TRBD1, 5 bases. The ends were cut back, 9 bases at V and 3 bases at J, with 24 bases in the middle. CDR1 and CDR2 (germline): SGHRS, YFSETQ. There are 16 residues in the CDR3. The chain's CDR3 is CATRVGEGPPDYGYTF. DNA of the CDR3: TGCGCCACCAGGGTTGGGGAGGGACCACCTGACTATGGCTACACCTTC.

This clone was seen once. The chain carries TRBV10-1 and TRBJ2-7; a possible D gene is TRBD2 (5 bases). Germline CDR1 is WNHNN and CDR2 is SYGVQD (reference sequence). The V gene lost 6 bases and the J gene lost 6 bases, with 15 bases spanning the gap. The CDR3 loop spans 13 amino acids. The CDR3, as DNA: TGCGCCAGCAGCCGGACTCGAGGTGGCGAGCAGTACTTC. Its translation: CASSRTRGGEQYF.

CDR3 in DNA: TGTGCCAGCAGCGCCGGACAGGGCGGTCAGCCCCAGCATTTT. Amino acid sequence: CASSAGQGGQPQHF. The gene calls are TRBV9 and TRBJ1-5; 8 nucleotides line up with TRBD1. The CDR3 length is 14 residues. Germline values: CDR1 SGDLS, CDR2 YYNGEE. Trimming at V came to 3 bases and at J to 6 bases, leaving 5 bases not matched to a gene.

The chain combines TRBV5-6 with TRBJ2-3, with 9 positions matching TRBD2. Germline V CDR1 and CDR2: SGHDT, YYEEEE. This CDR3 spans 16 amino acids. Unmatched junction bases numbered 11, after V lost 3 bases and J lost 6 bases. CDR3: CASSSSGRGGSDTQYF. The CDR3 coding sequence is TGTGCCAGCAGCTCCAGCGGGCGGGGGGGCTCGGATACGCAGTATTTT.

V and J are TRBV6-5 and TRBJ2-7, with a weak D call TRBD2 (5 bases). With 6 bases removed from V and 5 bases from J, the gap between germline ends came to 14 bases. The CDR3 extends over 13 amino acids. Per the germline V gene, CDR1 is MNHEY and CDR2 is SVGAGI. CDR3 loop: CASREGGINEQYF. CDR3 coding DNA: TGTGCCAGCAGAGAGGGCGGAATTAACGAGCAGTACTTC.

This clone has only one observation. The chain joins TRBV29-1 to TRBJ2-3; 7 positions agree with TRBD2. The germline gives CDR1 SQVTM, CDR2 ANQGSEA. Losses at the gene ends were 7 bases for V and 2 bases for J; bases not matched to a gene: 6. This CDR3 contains 13 residues. The CDR3 spells CSARSGNTDTQYF. The CDR3 DNA reads TGCAGCGCCCGAAGCGGGAACACAGATACGCAGTATTTT.

This chain connects TRBV5-5 to TRBJ2-1, with 8 bases identical to TRBD2. The V gene's germline CDR1 is SGHKS and CDR2 YYEKEE (reference sequence). The CDR3 runs to 17 residues. Germline trimming cut 1 base from V and 4 bases from J; bases unmatched to any gene: 10. CDR3: CASSLLGIAGTYNEQFF. CDR3 nucleotide sequence: TGTGCCAGCAGCTTGTTAGGAATAGCGGGAACGTACAATGAGCAGTTCTTC. The full variable domain, rest sourced from reference TRBV5-5 and TRBJ2-1, is DAGVTQSPTHLIKTRGQQVTLRCSPISGHKSVSWYQQVLGQGPQFIFQYYEKEERGRGNFPDRFSARQFPNYSSELNVNALLLGDSALYLCASSLLGIAGTYNEQFFGPGTRLTVL.

The V gene is TRBV4-2, the J gene TRBJ2-1, with TRBD2 matching over 10 bases. The germline gives CDR1 LGHNA, CDR2 YNFKEQ. Trimming at V came to 0 bases and at J to 4 bases, leaving 3 bases not matched to a gene. This CDR3 comprises 16 residues. CDR3 residues: CASSQDLTSGYNEQFF. The DNA of the CDR3 is TGTGCCAGCAGCCAAGATCTGACTAGCGGGTACAATGAGCAGTTCTTC.

This chain links TRBV5-1 with TRBJ1-3; D is possibly TRBD1 (5 bases). V lost 0 bases to trimming and J lost 0 bases, with 7 bases between them. This CDR3 spans 15 amino acids. In germline, CDR1 is SGHRS, CDR2 YFSETQ. The CDR3, as DNA: TGCGCCAGCAGCTTGGACGGACACTCTGGAAACACCATATATTTT. It specifies CASSLDGHSGNTIYF.

V gene TRBV5-1 combines with J gene TRBJ2-7; 8 positions match TRBD1. The CDR3 covers 14 residues. Germline V gives CDR1 SGHRS, CDR2 YFSETQ. The V gene end was trimmed by 0 bases and the J gene end by 2 bases; junction bases not matched to a gene: 1. The CDR3 spells CASSLGQGPYEQYF. In nucleotides, the CDR3 is TGCGCCAGCAGCTTGGGACAGGGGCCCTACGAGCAGTACTTC. Full variable domain (rest looked up from reference TRBV5-1 and TRBJ2-7): KAGVTQTPRYLIKTRGQQVTLSCSPISGHRSVSWYQQTPGQGLQFLFEYFSETQRNKGNFPGRFSGRQFSNSRSEMNVSTLELGDSALYLCASSLGQGPYEQYFGPGTRLTVT.

There are a few counts of this clone. This chain uses TRBV6-7 with TRBJ2-1; TRBD2 is a possible D gene (5 bases). TRBV6-7 is annotated as an ORF whose role is uncertain. CDR3 length: 16 amino acids. V gave up 0 bases and J gave up 9 bases, with 18 bases separating them. CDR3: CASSYSRRHRGVEQFF. CDR3 coding DNA: TGTGCCAGCAGTTACTCGAGGAGACACCGGGGAGTTGAGCAGTTCTTC.

The chain has TRBV30 and TRBJ2-1; tentative D call: TRBD2 (6 bases). V lost 1 base to trimming and J lost 0 bases, with 7 bases between them. The CDR3 length is 14 residues. In germline, CDR1 is GTSNPN, CDR2 SVGIG (reference sequence). CDR3 residues: CAWSGGDSYNEQFF. The CDR3, as DNA: TGTGCCTGGAGTGGGGGGGACTCCTACAATGAGCAGTTCTTC.

The chain links TRBV28 to TRBJ2-1; 7 bases agree with TRBD1. This CDR3 spans 12 amino acids. V dropped 8 bases and J dropped 6; count of bases not matched to a gene: 4. The germline gives CDR1 MDHEN, CDR2 SYDVKM. The DNA of the CDR3 is TGTGCCAGCGATACAGGGGTCAATGAGCAGTTCTTC. This translates into CASDTGVNEQFF.

The chain carries TRBV29-1 and TRBJ2-3, with TRBD2 matching 10 bases. This CDR3 contains 17 residues. Germline V gene lookup returns CDR1 SQVTM and CDR2 ANQGSEA. With V trimmed by 3 bases and J by 5 bases, 14 bases remained unmatched. CDR3 region: CSVEYRVLAGDLDTQYF. The CDR3, as DNA: TGCAGCGTTGAGTATCGGGTCCTAGCGGGGGATTTAGATACGCAGTATTTT.

The rearrangement links TRBV6-6 to TRBJ2-7, with TRBD2 identical over 8 bases. Trimming cost V 4 bases and J 2 bases; bases outside gene matches: 10. This CDR3 is 16 amino acids long. CDR1 and CDR2 (germline): MNHNY, SVGAGI (reference sequence). CDR3 amino acids: CASSSPGLRGAYEQYF. The CDR3 DNA reads TGTGCCAGCAGTTCCCCCGGTTTGCGGGGGGCCTACGAGCAGTACTTC.

The chain recombines TRBV28 with TRBJ1-4, with 9 bases matching TRBD1. Germline V lookup: CDR1 MDHEN, CDR2 SYDVKM. The CDR3 has 15 amino acids. Trimming removed 5 bases from V and 8 bases from J; junction bases left unmatched: 9. CDR3 DNA: TGTGCCAGCAGTCGCCCCGGGACAGGGAGGGAAAAACTGTTTTTT. Translating it yields CASSRPGTGREKLFF.

About this clone: Other DNA sequences in this sample translate to the same CDR3. The chain is built from TRBV5-1 and TRBJ2-5; possible D gene TRBD2, 7 bases. Trimming removed 1 base at V and 5 bases at J, with 12 bases between. The CDR3 contains 14 residues. Germline V gene sequence: CDR1 SGHRS, CDR2 YFSETQ. Written as DNA, the CDR3 is TGCGCCAGCAGCTTGTTGGGGAGGGGGGAGACCCAGTACTTC. Protein: CASSLLGRGETQYF.